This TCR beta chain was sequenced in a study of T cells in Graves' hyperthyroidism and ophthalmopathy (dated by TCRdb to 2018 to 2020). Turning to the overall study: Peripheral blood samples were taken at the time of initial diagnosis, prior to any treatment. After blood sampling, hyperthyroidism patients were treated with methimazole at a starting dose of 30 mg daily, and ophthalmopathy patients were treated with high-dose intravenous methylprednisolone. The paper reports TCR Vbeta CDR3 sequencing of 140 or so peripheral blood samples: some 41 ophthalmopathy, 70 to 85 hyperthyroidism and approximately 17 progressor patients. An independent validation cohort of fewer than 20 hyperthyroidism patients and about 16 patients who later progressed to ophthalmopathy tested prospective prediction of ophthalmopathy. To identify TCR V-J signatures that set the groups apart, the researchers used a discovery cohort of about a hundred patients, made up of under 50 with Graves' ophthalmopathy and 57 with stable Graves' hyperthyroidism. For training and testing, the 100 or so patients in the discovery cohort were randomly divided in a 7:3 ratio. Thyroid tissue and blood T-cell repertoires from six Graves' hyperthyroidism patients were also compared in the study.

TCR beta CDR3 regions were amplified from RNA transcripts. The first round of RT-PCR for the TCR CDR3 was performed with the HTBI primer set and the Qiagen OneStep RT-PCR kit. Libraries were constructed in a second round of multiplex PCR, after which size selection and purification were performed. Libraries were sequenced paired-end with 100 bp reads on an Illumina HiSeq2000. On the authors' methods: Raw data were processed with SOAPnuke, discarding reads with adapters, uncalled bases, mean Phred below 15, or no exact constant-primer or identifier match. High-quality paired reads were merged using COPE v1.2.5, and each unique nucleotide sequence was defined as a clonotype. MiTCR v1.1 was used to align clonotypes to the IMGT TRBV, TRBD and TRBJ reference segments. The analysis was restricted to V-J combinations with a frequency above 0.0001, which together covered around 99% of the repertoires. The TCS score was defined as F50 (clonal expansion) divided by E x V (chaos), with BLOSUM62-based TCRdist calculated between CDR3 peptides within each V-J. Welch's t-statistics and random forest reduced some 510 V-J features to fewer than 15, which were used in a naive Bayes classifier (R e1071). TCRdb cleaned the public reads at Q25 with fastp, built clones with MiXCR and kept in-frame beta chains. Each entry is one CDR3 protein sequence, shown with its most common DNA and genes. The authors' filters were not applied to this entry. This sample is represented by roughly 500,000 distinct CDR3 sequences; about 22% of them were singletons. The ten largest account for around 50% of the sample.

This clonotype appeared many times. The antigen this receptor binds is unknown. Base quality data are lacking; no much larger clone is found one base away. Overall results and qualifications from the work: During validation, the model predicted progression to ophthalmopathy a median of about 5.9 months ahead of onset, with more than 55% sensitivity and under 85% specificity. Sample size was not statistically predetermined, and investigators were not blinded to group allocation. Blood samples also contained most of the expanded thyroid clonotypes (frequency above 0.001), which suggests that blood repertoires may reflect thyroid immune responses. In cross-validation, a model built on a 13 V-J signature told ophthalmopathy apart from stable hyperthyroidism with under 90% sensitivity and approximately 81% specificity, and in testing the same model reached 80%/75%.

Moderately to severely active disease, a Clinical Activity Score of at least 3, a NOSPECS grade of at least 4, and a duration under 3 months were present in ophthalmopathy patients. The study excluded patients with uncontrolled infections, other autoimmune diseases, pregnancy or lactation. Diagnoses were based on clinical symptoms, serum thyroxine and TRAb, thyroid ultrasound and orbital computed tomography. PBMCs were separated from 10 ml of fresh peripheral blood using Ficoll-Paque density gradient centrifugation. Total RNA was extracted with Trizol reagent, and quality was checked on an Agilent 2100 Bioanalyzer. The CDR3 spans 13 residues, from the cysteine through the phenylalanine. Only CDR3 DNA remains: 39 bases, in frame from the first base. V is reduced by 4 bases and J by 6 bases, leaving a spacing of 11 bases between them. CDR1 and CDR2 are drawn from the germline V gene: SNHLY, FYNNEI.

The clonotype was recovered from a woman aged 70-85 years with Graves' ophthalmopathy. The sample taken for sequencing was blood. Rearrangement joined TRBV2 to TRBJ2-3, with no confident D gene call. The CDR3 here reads CASSALYTDTQYF. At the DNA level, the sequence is TGTGCCAGCAGTGCCTTGTACACGGATACGCAGTATTTT. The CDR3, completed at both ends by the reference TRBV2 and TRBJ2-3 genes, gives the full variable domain EPEVTQTPSHQVTQMGQEVILRCVPISNHLYFYWYRQILGQKVEFLVSFYNNEISEKSEIFDDQFSVERPDGSNFTLKIRSTKLEDSAMYFCASSALYTDTQYFGPGTRLTVL.